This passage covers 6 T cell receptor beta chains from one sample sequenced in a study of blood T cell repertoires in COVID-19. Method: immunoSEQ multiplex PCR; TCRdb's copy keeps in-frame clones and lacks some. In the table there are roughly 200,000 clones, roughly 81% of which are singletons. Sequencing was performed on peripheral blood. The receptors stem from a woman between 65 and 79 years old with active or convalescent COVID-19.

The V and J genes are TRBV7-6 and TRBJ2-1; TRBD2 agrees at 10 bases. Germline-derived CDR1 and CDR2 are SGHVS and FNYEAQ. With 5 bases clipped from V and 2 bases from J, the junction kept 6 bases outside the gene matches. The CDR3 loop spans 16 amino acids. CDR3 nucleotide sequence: TGTGCCAGCAGCCCCCCGGGACTAGCGCCCTACAATGAGCAGTTCTTC. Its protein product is CASSPPGLAPYNEQFF.

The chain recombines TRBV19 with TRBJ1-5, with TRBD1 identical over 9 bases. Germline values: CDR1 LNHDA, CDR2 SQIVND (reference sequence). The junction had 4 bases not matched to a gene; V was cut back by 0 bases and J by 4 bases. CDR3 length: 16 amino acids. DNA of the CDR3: TGTGCCAGTAGTATAGAGCCCGACAGGGGGAATCAGCCCCAGCATTTT. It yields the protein CASSIEPDRGNQPQHF.

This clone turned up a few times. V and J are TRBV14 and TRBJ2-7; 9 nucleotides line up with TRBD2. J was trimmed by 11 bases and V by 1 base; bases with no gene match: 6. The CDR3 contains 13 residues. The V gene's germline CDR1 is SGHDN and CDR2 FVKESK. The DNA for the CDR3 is TGTGCCAGCAGCCAAGCGCGGGGGGGCAGGAAGTACTTC. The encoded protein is CASSQARGGRKYF.

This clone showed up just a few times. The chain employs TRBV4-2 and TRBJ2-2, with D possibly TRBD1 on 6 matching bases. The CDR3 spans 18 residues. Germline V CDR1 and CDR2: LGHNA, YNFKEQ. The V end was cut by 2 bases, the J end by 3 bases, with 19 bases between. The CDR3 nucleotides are TGTGCCAGCAGCCAAAAACCCAGGGGTCGGTTGGACACCGGGGAGCTGTTTTTT. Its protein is CASSQKPRGRLDTGELFF.

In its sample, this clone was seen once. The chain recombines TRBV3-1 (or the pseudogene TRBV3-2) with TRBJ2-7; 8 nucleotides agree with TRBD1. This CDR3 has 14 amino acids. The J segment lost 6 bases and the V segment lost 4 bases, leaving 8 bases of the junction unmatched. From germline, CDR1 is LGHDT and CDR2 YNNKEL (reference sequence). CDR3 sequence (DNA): TGTGCCAGCAGCCCCAGACAGGGGCGATCCGAGCAGTACTTC. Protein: CASSPRQGRSEQYF.

CDR3 DNA sequence: TGTGCCAGCAGTGAATTCGCAGATAGCAATCAGCCCCAGCATTTT. Amino acids: CASSEFADSNQPQHF. V and J are TRBV6-1 and TRBJ1-5; D remains ambiguous. CDR3 length: 15 residues. The germline V gene encodes CDR1 MNHNS and CDR2 SASEGT. Trimming pared 2 bases from V and 0 bases from J, leaving 8 bases between.